This record covers a single TCR beta chain. Regarding treatment: around 19 received Ad26.COV2.S at low or high dose, single or two shots; about 5 received placebo; per-sample allocation not given. Specimen acquisition occurred on day 63 following the initial vaccine or placebo injection. This entry is derived from a study of Ad26.COV2.S vaccination and SARS-CoV-2 variants. Study information: Enrollment placed the donor in the COV1001 Ad26.COV2.S trial arm.

This table comes from immunoSEQ multiplex PCR, and its TCRdb copy is limited to in-frame clones, with some not included. This table holds roughly 510,000 clones, around nine tenths found once. Trimming removed 4 bases from V and 0 bases from J, with 14 bases in between. Germline V CDR1 and CDR2: SGDLS, YYNGEE. The CDR3 has 16 amino acids. This chain joins TRBV9 and TRBJ2-1; D unclear. The TCR sequence derives from a person between 18 and 59 years old who received the Ad26.COV2.S COVID-19 vaccine or a placebo. The specimen was peripheral blood, collected in a trial of Ad26.COV2.S vaccine versus placebo. The CDR3 region is CASSPRSSSSYNEQFF. In nucleotides, the CDR3 is TGTGCCAGCAGCCCTCGGAGCTCCAGCTCCTACAATGAGCAGTTCTTC.